The source of this T cell receptor beta chain is a study of blood T cell repertoires in COVID-19. Study-wide context: From the United States, Italy and Spain came samples of acute and convalescent COVID-19.

Participant reports of clinical history set cohort assignment. The V segment lost 0 bases and the J segment 5 bases; nucleotides outside the gene matches: 6. This CDR3 has 15 residues. Germline lookup yields CDR1 GTSNPN and CDR2 SVGIG (reference sequence). Authors' processing steps: Amplified reference gene primers provided the basis for estimating nucleated cell counts. Clones were read by immunoSEQ multiplex PCR, and TCRdb kept only the in-frame ones, dropping some. That table gives V, J and clone size, and the DNA gave D and trimming. The sample has some 200,000 clones, about 87% seen once. Sequenced: PBMCs or T cells enriched from blood (not recorded which). This chain connects TRBV30 to TRBJ2-2; 7 bases map to TRBD2. This TCR derives from a man aged 18 to 29 with acute COVID-19. The CDR3 sequence is CAWSVRGRRTGELFF. CDR3 bases: TGTGCCTGGAGTGTACGCGGGAGAAGGACCGGGGAGCTGTTTTTT.